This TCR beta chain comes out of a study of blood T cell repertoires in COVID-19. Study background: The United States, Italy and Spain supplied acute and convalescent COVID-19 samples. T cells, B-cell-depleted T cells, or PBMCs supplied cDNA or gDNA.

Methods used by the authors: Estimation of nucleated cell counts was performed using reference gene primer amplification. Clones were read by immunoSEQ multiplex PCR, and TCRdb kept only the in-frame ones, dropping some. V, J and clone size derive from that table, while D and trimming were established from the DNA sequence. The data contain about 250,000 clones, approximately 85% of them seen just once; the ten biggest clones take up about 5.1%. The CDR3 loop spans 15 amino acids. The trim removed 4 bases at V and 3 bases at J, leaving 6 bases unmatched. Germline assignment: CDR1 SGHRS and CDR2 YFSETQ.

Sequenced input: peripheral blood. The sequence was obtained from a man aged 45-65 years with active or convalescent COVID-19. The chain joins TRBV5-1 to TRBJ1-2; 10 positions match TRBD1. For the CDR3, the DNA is TGCGCCAGCAGCCCGACAGGGGGCTTCGACTATGGCTACACCTTC. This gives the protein CASSPTGGFDYGYTF.